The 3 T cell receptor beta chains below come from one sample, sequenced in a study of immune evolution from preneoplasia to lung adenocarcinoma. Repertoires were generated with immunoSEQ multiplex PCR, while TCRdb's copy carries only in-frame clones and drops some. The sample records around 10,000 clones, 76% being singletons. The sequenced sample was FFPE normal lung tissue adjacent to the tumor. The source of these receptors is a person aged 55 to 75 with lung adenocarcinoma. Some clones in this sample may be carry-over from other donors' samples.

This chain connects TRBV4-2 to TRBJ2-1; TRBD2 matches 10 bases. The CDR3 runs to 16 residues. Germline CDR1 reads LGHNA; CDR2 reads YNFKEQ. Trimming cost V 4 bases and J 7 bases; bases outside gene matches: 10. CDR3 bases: TGTGCCAGCAGCCGCCTCCTAGCGGGAGAAGGGAATGAGCAGTTCTTC. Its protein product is CASSRLLAGEGNEQFF.

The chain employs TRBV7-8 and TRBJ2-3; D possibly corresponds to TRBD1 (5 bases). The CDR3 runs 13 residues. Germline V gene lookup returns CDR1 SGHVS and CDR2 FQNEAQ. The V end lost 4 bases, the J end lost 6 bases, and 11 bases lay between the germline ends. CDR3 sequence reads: CASSSPTADTQYF. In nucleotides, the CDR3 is TGTGCCAGCAGCTCCCCGACAGCCGATACGCAGTATTTT.

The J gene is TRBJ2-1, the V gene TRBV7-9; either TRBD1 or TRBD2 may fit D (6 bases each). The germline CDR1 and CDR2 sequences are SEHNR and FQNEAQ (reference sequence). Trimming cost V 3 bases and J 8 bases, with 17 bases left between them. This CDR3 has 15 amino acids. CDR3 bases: TGTGCCAGCAGCTTCGGTGGCAGGGGAGGCCATGAGCAGTTCTTC. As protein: CASSFGGRGGHEQFF.